This T cell receptor beta chain came from a study of a mutant IDH1 vaccine in newly diagnosed glioma. Study summary: Following radiotherapy alone, or alongside temozolomide cycles, vaccination was started after an interval of 4-6 weeks.

This clone was seen only once. Its antigen is unknown. Data came from immunoSEQ multiplex PCR; TCRdb stores just in-frame clones and leaves some out. The sample records 32,000 or so clones, roughly 80% being singletons. Time point in this sample: week 5, during vaccination. With topical imiquimod, each dose of the vaccine consisted of 300 ug of mutant IDH1 20-mer peptide. This TCR derives from a man aged 25-45 years with glioma. The specimen was PBMCs, collected from a glioma patient whose treatment included an IDH1 peptide vaccine.

The CDR3 DNA sequence: TGTGCCAGTAGTTCGACCGGGACTGGGGGGTACGAGCAGTACTTC. It encodes CASSSTGTGGYEQYF. The rearrangement links TRBV19 to TRBJ2-7; maybe TRBD2 (6 bases). Trimming removed 5 bases from V and 4 bases from J, with 18 bases in between. This CDR3 is built from 15 residues. CDR1 is LNHDA and CDR2 is SQIVND in the germline V gene (reference sequence).